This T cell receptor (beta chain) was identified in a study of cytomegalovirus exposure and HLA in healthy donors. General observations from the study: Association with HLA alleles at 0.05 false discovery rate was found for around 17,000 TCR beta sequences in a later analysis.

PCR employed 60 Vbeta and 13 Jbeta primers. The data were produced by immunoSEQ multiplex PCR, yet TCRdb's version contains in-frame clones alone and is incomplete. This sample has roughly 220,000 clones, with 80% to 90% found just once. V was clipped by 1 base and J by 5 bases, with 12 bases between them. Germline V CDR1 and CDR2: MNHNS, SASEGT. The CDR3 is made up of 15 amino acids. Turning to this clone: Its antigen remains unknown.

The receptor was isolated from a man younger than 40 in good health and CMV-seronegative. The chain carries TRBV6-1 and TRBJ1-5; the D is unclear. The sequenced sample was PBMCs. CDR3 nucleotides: TGTGCCAGCAGTGAAGGGTGGGAGGCGGATCAGCCCCAGCATTTT. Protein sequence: CASSEGWEADQPQHF.